The 19 T cell receptor beta chains in this list originate from one sample, sequenced in a study. TCRdb called the 5' RACE reads again in MiXCR, with one record for every CDR3 protein. The table lists 53,000 or so distinct CDR3 sequences, about 25% of them singletons. The specimen was tumor-infiltrating naive CD4+ T cells sorted from the breast tumor. Described subset: naive CD4+ T cells, CD4+CD45RA+CD25-. The source is a female donor with breast cancer.

This clonotype turned up a few times. The rearrangement uses TRBV7-8 and TRBJ1-1, with TRBD1 as a possible D gene (6 bases). The CDR3 totals 13 residues. Germline CDR1 and CDR2: SGHVS and FQNEAQ. V dropped 1 base and J dropped 10 bases, with 13 bases sitting between them. The CDR3 sequence is CASSLGQQGRAFF. The CDR3 DNA is TGTGCCAGCAGCTTAGGTCAACAGGGAAGAGCTTTCTTT.

V gene TRBV14 combines with J gene TRBJ1-2; D unresolved. This CDR3 comprises 15 residues. The V gene's germline CDR1 is SGHDN and CDR2 FVKESK. Trimming removed 1 base from V and 2 bases from J, with 11 bases in between. CDR3 region: CASSQGVRTNYGYTF. CDR3 DNA: TGTGCCAGCAGCCAAGGAGTAAGGACCAACTATGGCTACACCTTC.

This clonotype was detected only a few times. The V call is TRBV7-2, the J call TRBJ2-1; 8 bases agree with TRBD1. V lost 1 base and J lost 4; bases outside the gene matches: 3. The germline CDR1 and CDR2 sequences are SGHTA and FQGNSA. CDR3 size: 15 residues. The CDR3 region has the DNA TGTGCCAGCAGCTTAGACAGGGGGTTTTACAATGAGCAGTTCTTC. It encodes CASSLDRGFYNEQFF.

This rearrangement joins TRBV5-1 to TRBJ2-5; perhaps TRBD1 as D (6 bases). Per germline, CDR1 SGHRS and CDR2 YFSETQ. This CDR3 has 14 amino acids. Trimming removed 4 bases from V and 2 bases from J, with 12 bases in between. The CDR3 nucleotides read TGCGCCAGCAGCCCGCGACAGGATCAAGAGACCCAGTACTTC. This gives the protein CASSPRQDQETQYF.

V is TRBV20-1 and J is TRBJ1-4; D perhaps matches TRBD1 (6 bases). Trimming took off 0 bases at V and 4 bases at J, with 15 bases between the two ends. Germline CDR1 reads DFQATT; CDR2 reads SNEGSKA (reference sequence). There are 16 residues in the CDR3. For the CDR3, the DNA is TGCAGTGCTAGAGATCGGGGAGGGGGTCATAATGAAAAACTGTTTTTT. Its translation: CSARDRGGGHNEKLFF.

The V and J genes are TRBV24-1 and TRBJ2-2, with D unclear. The CDR3 contains 13 residues. Trimming removed 3 bases from V and 3 bases from J, with 4 bases in between. CDR1 and CDR2 from the germline V gene are KGHDR and SFDVKD. CDR3 amino acids: CATSDDYTGELFF. The CDR3 DNA sequence: TGTGCCACCAGTGATGATTACACCGGGGAGCTGTTTTTT.

As to this clonotype: A single base separates this from a much larger clone, so it may be a read error. The V gene is TRBV7-2, the J gene TRBJ2-5; D could derive from TRBD1 or TRBD2 (6 bases each). From germline, CDR1 is SGHTA and CDR2 FQGNSA. V shed 6 bases and J shed 7 bases, with 12 bases lying between them. CDR3 size: 12 residues. The CDR3 nucleotides read TGTGCCAGCAGGCCGGGGGCGGGGACCCAGTACTTC. It encodes CASRPGAGTQYF.

This clonotype was observed many times. The rearrangement uses TRBV5-4 and TRBJ2-5; 8 nucleotides agree with TRBD2. The CDR3 totals 16 residues. The J segment lost 4 bases and the V segment lost 4 bases, leaving 12 bases of the junction unmatched. The germline V gene encodes CDR1 SGHNT and CDR2 YYREEE (reference sequence). CDR3: CASSTGSSGMGETQYF. The DNA for the CDR3 is TGTGCCAGCAGCACCGGTAGTAGCGGGATGGGAGAGACCCAGTACTTC.

This clonotype was recorded a few times. V usage is TRBV5-1 and J usage is TRBJ2-1, with 9 bases matching TRBD2. The germline gives CDR1 SGHRS, CDR2 YFSETQ. The CDR3 has 15 amino acids. V was clipped by 2 bases and J by 6 bases; unmatched bases: 6. The CDR3 nucleotides read TGCGCCAGCAGCTTTGCGGGACTAGCTAGCAATGAGCAGTTCTTC. Residues: CASSFAGLASNEQFF.

This clonotype occurred a few times. J is TRBJ2-1 and V is TRBV20-1; unclear D gene. This CDR3 is built from 12 residues. CDR1 is DFQATT, CDR2 SNEGSKA, per germline (reference sequence). V was cut by 5 bases and J by 6 bases, with 11 bases left in between. The CDR3 loop reads CSAGETFNEQFF. The DNA for the CDR3 is TGCAGTGCTGGCGAGACATTCAATGAGCAGTTCTTC.

The gene calls are TRBV15 and TRBJ2-3; no clear D gene. The CDR3 covers 13 residues. CDR1 and CDR2 from the germline V gene are LNHNV and YYDKDF (reference sequence). Deletions cut 2 bases from V and 2 bases from J, with 5 bases between. CDR3 nucleotides: TGTGCCACCAGCAGAACTGCCACAGATACGCAGTATTTT. It codes for CATSRTATDTQYF.

The table lists this clonotype with a few counts. This chain joins TRBV7-2 and TRBJ2-7, with a possible D match to TRBD2 (5 bases). Trimming removed 0 bases from V and 6 bases from J, with 6 bases in between. CDR1 and CDR2 from the germline V gene are SGHTA and FQGNSA. The CDR3 sequence is 12 residues long. Here the CDR3 reads CASSLAEVEQYF. The CDR3 coding sequence is TGTGCCAGCAGCTTAGCGGAGGTCGAGCAGTACTTC.

This clonotype has only one observation. The CDR3 protein is CASSLEWSRRTEAFF. DNA for the CDR3: TGCGCCAGCAGCTTGGAATGGTCCCGGAGAACTGAAGCTTTCTTT. This chain uses TRBV5-1 with TRBJ1-1, with unresolved D. Germline CDR1 SGHRS, CDR2 YFSETQ. The ends were cut back, 0 bases at V and 5 bases at J, with 14 bases in the middle. CDR3 size: 15 residues.

This clonotype showed up many times. The chain recombines TRBV6-5 with TRBJ2-4; TRBD1 matches at 8 bases. The CDR3 spans 15 residues. V was clipped by 10 bases and J by 2 bases; unmatched bases: 10. In germline, CDR1 is MNHEY, CDR2 SVGAGI. This CDR3 reads CATNNRGESKNIQYF. The DNA of the CDR3 is TGTGCCACTAACAACAGGGGGGAGTCCAAAAACATTCAGTACTTC.

This clonotype was observed at least ten times. At one end, the junction sequence differs from germline, possibly due to a read error. V and J are TRBV7-2 and TRBJ1-6; 7 nucleotides align to TRBD1. The CDR3 is 17 amino acids. From germline, CDR1 is SGHTA and CDR2 FQGNSA. The CDR3 loop reads CASSVAGQRGRNSPLHF. CDR3 bases: TGTGCCAGCAGCGTAGCGGGACAGAGGGGAAGAAATTCACCCCTCCACTTT.

By proportion, this clonotype is medium-sized (0.01 to 0.1%). The chain employs TRBV5-1 and TRBJ2-1; 10 bases match TRBD1. Trimming at V came to 9 bases and at J to 6 bases, leaving 6 bases not matched to a gene. CDR1 is SGHRS, CDR2 YFSETQ, per germline. This CDR3 is built from 13 residues. The CDR3: CATRGTGANEQFF. As DNA, the CDR3 is TGCGCCACCCGTGGGACAGGGGCCAATGAGCAGTTCTTC.

Only a few counts were recorded for this clonotype. The V call is TRBV15, the J call TRBJ2-1; a possible D gene is TRBD2 (6 bases). Between the trimmed V and J ends, which lost 1 base and 11 bases, there was a span of 18 bases. Looked up from germline, CDR1 is LNHNV and CDR2 is YYDKDF (reference sequence). The CDR3 loop spans 15 amino acids. DNA for the CDR3: TGTGCCACCAGCAGAGTTCTGAGGACGGGGGATAAGCAGTTCTTC. This sequence encodes CATSRVLRTGDKQFF.

This clonotype came up many times. The chain links TRBV20-1 to TRBJ2-3; the D gene could be TRBD1 or TRBD2 (5 bases each). The CDR3 is 13 residues long. CDR1 and CDR2 from the germline V gene are DFQATT and SNEGSKA (reference sequence). V gave up 6 bases and J gave up 2 bases, with 12 bases separating them. The CDR3, as DNA: TGCAGTGCGGGACCCTATACCACAGATACGCAGTATTTT. Residues: CSAGPYTTDTQYF.

The V call is TRBV5-1, the J call TRBJ1-1, with TRBD1 matching 7 bases. The J segment lost 5 bases and the V segment lost 7 bases, leaving 8 bases of the junction unmatched. The CDR3 covers 13 residues. Germline values: CDR1 SGHRS, CDR2 YFSETQ. The CDR3 region is CASRQGENTEAFF. The CDR3 region has the DNA TGCGCCAGCCGACAGGGTGAGAATACTGAAGCTTTCTTT.